The rows below give T cell receptor beta chains drawn from one sample of a study of radiotherapy plus CTLA-4 blockade in lung cancer. The protocol was immunoSEQ multiplex PCR, while the TCRdb copy is restricted to in-frame clones and leaves out a portion. Of 30,000 to 40,000 clones in the sample, around 70% were seen once. The material sequenced was peripheral blood, taken from a patient treated with radiotherapy plus ipilimumab. The receptor set was obtained from a human donor with non-small cell lung cancer whose response to radiotherapy plus ipilimumab could not be evaluated. Each CDR3 is given with its conserved first and last residue. A D gene is named only where the DNA matches it firmly. Where a row states a size, it is once, few, many or the class of an expanded clone; other rows omit it.

abundance	j_gene	v_gene	d_gene	CDR3aa	CDR3nt
NA	TRBJ2-5	TRBV2	NA	CASSESIETQYF	TGTGCCAGCAGTGAAAGCATTGAGACCCAGTACTTC
once	TRBJ1-1	TRBV7-8	TRBD1	CASSLVRRGLQNTEAFF	TGTGCCAGCAGCTTAGTGCGCAGGGGGCTCCAGAACACTGAAGCTTTCTTT
NA	TRBJ2-5	TRBV5-1	NA	CASSIFQETQYF	TGCGCCAGCAGCATATTCCAAGAGACCCAGTACTTC
NA	TRBJ2-7	TRBV12-5	TRBD2	CASGLSGLAEPEQYF	TGTGCTAGTGGTCTCTCGGGACTAGCGGAACCCGAGCAGTACTTC
NA	TRBJ1-3	TRBV18	TRBD1	CASSPGTGASGNTIYF	TGTGCCAGCTCACCAGGGACAGGAGCCTCTGGAAACACCATATATTTT
NA	TRBJ2-2	TRBV4-1	TRBD2	CASSQGKPTSGINTGELFF	TGCGCCAGCAGCCAAGGCAAACCGACTAGCGGGATCAACACCGGGGAGCTGTTTTTT
few	TRBJ2-5	TRBV6-5	NA	CASSYTTGKETQYF	TGTGCCAGCAGTTACACTACAGGGAAGGAGACCCAGTACTTC
NA	TRBJ2-1	TRBV7-2	TRBD2	CASSLERTRNNEQFF	TGTGCCAGCAGCTTAGAGAGGACTAGGAACAATGAGCAGTTCTTC
NA	TRBJ1-6	TRBV9	NA	CASSSGPDPNSPLHF	TGTGCCAGCAGCTCAGGCCCCGACCCAAATTCACCCCTCCACTTT
NA	TRBJ1-1	TRBV28	NA	CASSLPTGNTEAFF	TGTGCCAGCAGTTTACCCACAGGGAACACTGAAGCTTTCTTT
NA	TRBJ2-1	TRBV15	TRBD2	CATSRGTSGRPPFF	TGTGCCACCAGCAGAGGGACTAGCGGGAGGCCCCCGTTCTTC
NA	TRBJ1-1	TRBV7-2	TRBD1	CASSSRQGYEAFF	TGTGCCAGCAGCTCGAGACAGGGATATGAAGCTTTCTTT
few	TRBJ1-6	TRBV27	NA	CASSFAGAPLHF	TGTGCCAGCAGTTTTGCGGGGGCACCCCTCCACTTT
NA	TRBJ2-1	TRBV19	NA	CASSKLASVTYNEQFF	TGTGCCAGTAGTAAGCTGGCTAGCGTCACCTACAATGAGCAGTTCTTC
few	TRBJ1-2	TRBV7-8	TRBD1	CASSAGTGGLVGGYTF	TGTGCCAGCAGCGCAGGGACAGGGGGCTTGGTTGGTGGCTACACCTTC
few	TRBJ1-1	TRBV30	NA	CAWRPATGNTEAFF	TGTGCCTGGCGCCCCGCCACGGGGAACACTGAAGCTTTCTTT
NA	TRBJ2-7	TRBV6-1	TRBD1	CASSFGTALYEQYF	TGTGCCAGCAGTTTTGGGACAGCCCTCTACGAGCAGTACTTC
few	TRBJ2-5	TRBV25-1	NA	CASSDWRGDQETQYF	TGTGCCAGCAGTGACTGGAGGGGCGATCAAGAGACCCAGTACTTC